The 8 T cell receptor beta chains reported below all come from one sample, sequenced in a study of blood T cell repertoires in COVID-19. Sequenced by immunoSEQ multiplex PCR; TCRdb stores in-frame clones only, minus some. The sample lists tens of thousands of clones; roughly 80% were seen once. Sample: peripheral blood. These receptors were taken from a woman between 70 and 85 years old with acute or convalescent COVID-19.

V and J are TRBV6-1 and TRBJ1-2; the D gene is possibly TRBD1 (5 bases). Germline values: CDR1 MNHNS, CDR2 SASEGT. Deletions cut 3 bases from V and 3 bases from J, with 8 bases between. The CDR3 covers 13 residues. CDR3 sequence reads: CASSEDIDYGYTF. CDR3 in DNA: TGTGCCAGCAGTGAGGACATCGACTATGGCTACACCTTC.

This clone has more than one count but fewer than ten. The chain combines TRBV14 with TRBJ2-1; TRBD2 is a possible D gene (5 bases). The germline CDR1 and CDR2 sequences are SGHDN and FVKESK. The CDR3 loop spans 17 amino acids. V lost 2 bases and J 1 base, leaving 15 bases between the germline ends. The CDR3 DNA follows: TGTGCCAGCAGCCAATGGCTATCGAGCGGTTCCTACAATGAGCAGTTCTTC. It encodes CASSQWLSSGSYNEQFF.

V gene TRBV15 combines with J gene TRBJ2-1; 7 bases line up with TRBD2. Per the germline V gene, CDR1 is LNHNV and CDR2 is YYDKDF (reference sequence). Unmatched junction bases numbered 10, after V lost 5 bases and J lost 3 bases. This CDR3 has 16 amino acids. The CDR3: CATSDGEGSVYNEQFF. The CDR3 DNA sequence: TGTGCCACCAGCGATGGGGAGGGATCGGTCTACAATGAGCAGTTCTTC. Variable domain in full (rest from reference TRBV15 and TRBJ2-1): DAMVIQNPRYQVTQFGKPVTLSCSQTLNHNVMYWYQQKSSQAPKLLFHYYDKDFNNEADTPDNFQSRRPNTSFCFLDIRSPGLGDTAMYLCATSDGEGSVYNEQFFGPGTRLTVL.

The chain uses TRBV18 and TRBJ2-7; a possible D gene is TRBD1 (7 bases). Trimming pared 3 bases from V and 6 bases from J, leaving 15 bases between. From germline, CDR1 is KGHSH and CDR2 LQKENI. The CDR3 is made up of 14 amino acids. Here the CDR3 reads CASSPSQGGAEQYF. The CDR3 bases are TGTGCCAGCTCACCGAGTCAGGGGGGCGCCGAGCAGTACTTC.

The chain has TRBV10-1 and TRBJ1-4; tentatively, D is TRBD1 (5 bases). CDR1 is WNHNN and CDR2 is SYGVQD in the germline V gene (reference sequence). V was trimmed by 4 bases and J by 2 bases, leaving 5 bases between them. The CDR3 contains 13 residues. CDR3 nucleotides: TGCGCCAGCAGTGGACAGACTAATGAAAAACTGTTTTTT. Amino acids: CASSGQTNEKLFF.

This clone was seen once. The chain uses TRBV6-5 and TRBJ1-1; a possible D gene is TRBD1 (5 bases). Germline V gene lookup returns CDR1 MNHEY and CDR2 SVGAGI. The V and J ends lost 8 bases and 5 bases respectively, with 18 bases between them. CDR3 size: 14 residues. CDR3 region: CASVPRGVGTEAFF. DNA for the CDR3: TGTGCCAGCGTACCCCGGGGGGTGGGGACTGAAGCTTTCTTT.

The chain is built from TRBV23-1 and TRBJ2-5; 7 nucleotides match TRBD1. TRBV23-1 is labeled an ORF, and its function is uncertain. The CDR3 length is 16 residues. V shed 1 base and J 1 base; nucleotides not matched to a gene: 6. CDR3 residues: CASSQFRGKTQETQYF. The CDR3 bases are TGCGCCAGCAGTCAATTCAGGGGGAAAACCCAAGAGACCCAGTACTTC.

The CDR3 loop reads CAWSVQGQPQHF. The CDR3 DNA follows: TGTGCCTGGAGTGTACAGGGCCAGCCCCAGCATTTT. The V and J genes are TRBV30 and TRBJ1-5; the D gene is possibly TRBD1 (6 bases). The CDR3 is 12 amino acids. Trimming left V 0 bases short and J 7 bases short, with 7 bases between. The germline V gene has CDR1 GTSNPN and CDR2 SVGIG (reference sequence).